This T cell receptor beta chain was identified during a study of low-dose radiotherapy and immunotherapy resistance in tumors. Across the whole study: Every six weeks patients received intravenous ipilimumab 1 mg/kg, and every two weeks they received intravenous nivolumab 240 mg. Intravenous cyclophosphamide 200 mg/m2 was given every two weeks, one day before radiation and immunotherapy.

Both TCRalpha and TCRbeta chains were reverse transcribed with V-gene-specific primers. Amplification, which lasted 20 to 25 PCR cycles, used a constant-region primer and V-primer adapter to amplify TCRs. Each CDR3 protein is one row after TCRdb ran MiXCR on the reads. The sample has under 110,000 distinct CDR3 sequences; around 20% are singletons. Time point noted: after trial treatment. Treatment of the sample: LDRT plus nivolumab, ipilimumab, low-dose cyclophosphamide and aspirin (RACIN trial). Solid tumors that lacked tumor-infiltrating lymphocytes and were advanced were present in eligible patients. The TCR originated in a male donor with prostate cancer. The input for sequencing was PBMCs, taken after low-dose radiotherapy plus immunotherapy.

The CDR3 is CASSPGFLNEQFF. The CDR3 DNA reads TGTGCCAGCAGCCCGGGATTCCTAAATGAGCAGTTCTTC. V gene TRBV11-3 combines with J gene TRBJ2-1; tentative D call: TRBD2 (5 bases). Germline V gives CDR1 SGHNT, CDR2 YENEEA. This CDR3 contains 13 residues. Trimming stripped 5 bases from V and 7 bases from J, with 12 bases between. The full variable domain, rest sourced from reference TRBV11-3 and TRBJ2-1, is EAGVVQSPRYKIIEKKQPVAFWCNPISGHNTLYWYLQNLGQGPELLIRYENEEAVDDSQLPKDRFSAERLKGVDSTLKIQPAELGDSAVYLCASSPGFLNEQFFGPGTRLTVL.